This record covers a single T cell receptor (beta chain). Its antigen is still unknown. The V end was cut by 8 bases, the J end by 8 bases, with 16 bases between. CDR3 length: 12 amino acids. In germline, CDR1 is SGHRS, CDR2 YFSETQ. The data belong to a study of T-cell memory formation after mild COVID-19. Whole-study context: TCR clusters showed largely donor specificity.

Study-level points and caveats: Whether day 37 second-wave clones are SARS-CoV-2-specific was not confirmed.

The 5'RACE method, run with constant-segment primers, produced TCR alpha and TCR beta cDNA libraries (carrying sample barcodes and UMIs). TCRdb re-called the 5' RACE reads through MiXCR, storing one row per CDR3 protein. Seen here are hundreds of thousands of distinct CDR3 sequences, roughly 20% observed once, and the top ten hold about 8.4%. This chain connects TRBV5-1 to TRBJ1-2, with D possibly being TRBD1 (6 bases). Sequencing was performed on PBMCs or a T cell subset sorted from them (not recorded which). The TCR sequence derives from an adult woman who had mild COVID-19 (a few samples of this study predate the infection). Cell type and time point are not known. The DNA of the CDR3 is TGCGCCAGTAGGGACACACATGAGGGCTACACCTTC. Translation gives CASRDTHEGYTF.